A selection of T cell receptor beta chains follows, all from one sample in a study of vaccination effects on CD4 cells after COVID-19. Their cognate antigens are unknown. Measured with immunoSEQ multiplex PCR; TCRdb has only the in-frame clones, and not every one. The sample records some 23,000 clones, roughly three quarters being singletons. Sequenced here: CD4+ T cells from PBMCs cultured with SARS-CoV-2 spike peptides, sampled after COVID-19 vaccination. The receptor set was obtained from a human donor who received a COVID-19 vaccine. CDR3s include the opening cysteine and the closing phenylalanine or tryptophan. The D gene is left open where the match is weak. Clone size is given for some rows only: seen once, a few or many times, or a class if the clone is expanded.

>TRBV7-9|13|.|TRBJ1-3|once
CASRPGLGNTIYF
TGTGCCAGCAGGCCAGGGCTAGGAAACACCATATATTTT
>TRBV15|15|.|TRBJ2-7|.
CATSRETHRDYEQYF
TGTGCCACCAGCAGGGAAACTCACAGGGACTACGAGCAGTACTTC
>TRBV5-1|16|TRBD2|TRBJ2-1|.
CASSLKSGGKSNEQFF
TGCGCCAGCAGCTTGAAGTCGGGAGGGAAGAGTAATGAGCAGTTCTTC
>TRBV5-6|13|TRBD1|TRBJ1-2|once
CASSFDRVQGYTF
TGTGCCAGCAGCTTCGACAGGGTGCAGGGCTACACCTTC
>TRBV10-3|15|TRBD1|TRBJ1-1|.
CAISGGQGSDTEAFF
TGTGCCATCAGTGGTGGACAGGGGTCGGACACTGAAGCTTTCTTT
>TRBV11-3|16|TRBD1|TRBJ1-6|.
CASSVRDRGFPAPLHF
TGTGCCAGCAGCGTCCGGGACAGGGGATTTCCGGCACCCCTCCACTTT
>TRBV5-4|15|.|TRBJ1-2|once
CASSLSQASNYGYTF
TGTGCCAGCAGCTTGTCCCAGGCTTCTAACTATGGCTACACCTTC
>TRBV2|15|TRBD2|TRBJ2-5|.
CASSVSGLVQETQYF
TGTGCCAGCAGTGTATCGGGACTAGTTCAAGAGACCCAGTACTTC
>TRBV12-3/TRBV12-4|13|TRBD2|TRBJ2-1|.
CARRLAGAQEQFF
TGTGCCAGAAGACTAGCGGGGGCTCAGGAGCAGTTCTTC
>TRBV5-4|13|.|TRBJ1-1|.
CASSLPGHTEAFF
TGTGCCAGCAGCTTGCCGGGGCACACTGAAGCTTTCTTT
>TRBV6-5|14|TRBD1|TRBJ1-2|.
CASRPDRGTHGYTF
TGTGCCAGCAGGCCGGACAGGGGGACACATGGCTACACCTTC